The clone carrying this T cell receptor beta chain was detected only a few times. Its specificity is unknown. PCR involved 60 Vbeta and 13 Jbeta primers. TCRdb keeps only in-frame clones here, not all; method: immunoSEQ multiplex PCR. This table has about 94,000 clones, 75% to 85% appearing once. This specimen comes from a study of cytomegalovirus exposure and HLA in healthy donors. Study-wide points: A prior analysis recorded that most TCR beta V segments were productive about 90% or about 30% of the time.

Germline-derived CDR1 and CDR2 are LNHNV and YYDKDF (reference sequence). Trimming removed 1 base from V and 9 bases from J, with 13 bases in between. The CDR3 length is 15 residues. Sequencing was carried out using PBMCs. The V and J genes are TRBV15 and TRBJ1-6; maybe TRBD1 (5 bases). The receptor was derived from a woman aged 40 to 55 in good health and CMV-seronegative. The CDR3 coding sequence is TGTGCCACCAGCAGAGGGGGGGACGGGGGTTCACCCCTCCACTTT. Translating it yields CATSRGGDGGSPLHF.